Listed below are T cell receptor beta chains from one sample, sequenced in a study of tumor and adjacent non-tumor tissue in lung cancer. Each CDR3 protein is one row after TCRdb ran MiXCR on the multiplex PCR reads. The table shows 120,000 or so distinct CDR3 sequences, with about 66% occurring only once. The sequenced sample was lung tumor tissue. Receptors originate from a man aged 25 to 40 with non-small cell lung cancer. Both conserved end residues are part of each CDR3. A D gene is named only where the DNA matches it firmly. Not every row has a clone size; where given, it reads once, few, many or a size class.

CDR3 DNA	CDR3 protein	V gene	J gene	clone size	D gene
TGCAGTGCGATGGGACTGGCAGATACTCAGTATTTC	CSAMGLADTQYF	TRBV20-1	TRBJ2-3	.	.
TGTGCCAGCAGCTTAGATAGAGGGGGAGAAAAACTGTTTTTT	CASSLDRGGEKLFF	TRBV11-2	TRBJ1-4	large	.
TGCGCCAGCAGCCAAGTCGTTGGGGGGATCTCTGGAAACACCATATATTTT	CASSQVVGGISGNTIYF	TRBV4-3	TRBJ1-3	many	.
TGCAGTGCGACCACAGGGTGGATTGATGTGCAGTTCTTC	CSATTGWIDVQFF	TRBV20-1	TRBJ2-1	.	.
TGTGCCAGCAGCTTAGAAGGGTCCCGGGCAAATACGCAGCATTTT	CASSLEGSRANTQHF	TRBV11-2	TRBJ1-5	once	.
TGCAGTGCTGGAGGTAGCGGGAGGGAAGAGACCCAGTACTTC	CSAGGSGREETQYF	TRBV20-1	TRBJ2-5	.	TRBD2
TGCAGTGCTTCGGACAGGGGAATTGAAAAACTGTTTTTT	CSASDRGIEKLFF	TRBV20-1	TRBJ1-4	many	TRBD1
TGTGCCAGCAGACTCGACAGGGAAGCTAACTATGGCTACACCTTC	CASRLDREANYGYTF	TRBV6-5	TRBJ1-2	many	TRBD1
TGCAGTGCGCCATTGACTGGTAGTGTCGTCAGGCACTATGGTTACACCTTC	CSAPLTGSVVRHYGYTF	TRBV20-1	TRBJ1-2	.	.
TGCGCCAGCAGCCACCCCTCAGGGCGCCAGTCCCAGCATTTT	CASSHPSGRQSQHF	TRBV4-1	TRBJ1-5	.	.
TGTGCCAGTACTGGACAGGGCAATCGGCCCCAGCATTTT	CASTGQGNRPQHF	TRBV6-6	TRBJ1-5	once	TRBD1
TGTACCAGCAGCTTGTCCAGCTACGAGCAGTACTTC	CTSSLSSYEQYF	TRBV5-4	TRBJ2-7	.	.
TGCAGTTGCGGGGGGGCATCAGAGACCCAGTACTTC	CSCGGASETQYF	TRBV20-1	TRBJ2-5	.	TRBD2
TGTGCCACCTCGGCCGCGGGGAAGAATACGCACTATTTT	CATSAAGKNTHYF	TRBV6-1	TRBJ2-3	.	.
TGCAGAGCCCTCAACCCAAGCGGGGACCTCTACGAGCAGTACTTC	CRALNPSGDLYEQYF	TRBV20-1	TRBJ2-7	.	TRBD2
TGTGCCAGCAGCTTTGGGGGTCGGGGAAACATTCAGTACTTC	CASSFGGRGNIQYF	TRBV7-8	TRBJ2-4	few	.
TGTGCCAACAGTCTATCCCCGGTAGACGGCTACACCTTC	CANSLSPVDGYTF	TRBV11-1	TRBJ1-2	.	.
TGTGCCAGCAGCCGGGGTAGGGAGGCCCAGTACTTC	CASSRGREAQYF	TRBV6-2/TRBV6-3	TRBJ2-5	once	.
TGTGCCGGCTGCCCAGCGAGGGCGTACGAGCAGTACTTC	CAGCPARAYEQYF	TRBV11-2	TRBJ2-7	.	.
TGTGCCAGTAGTCCTAACGGATTGGACACTGAAGCTTTCTTT	CASSPNGLDTEAFF	TRBV11-1	TRBJ1-1	.	.
TGCGCCAGCAGCCATGACTCAACCGGGACAAGGAGTCTCTATGGCTACACCTTC	CASSHDSTGTRSLYGYTF	TRBV4-1	TRBJ1-2	.	.
TGTGCCAGCAGCAGGAGGGCAGGGATCTTTGCCGGGGAGCTGTTTTTT	CASSRRAGIFAGELFF	TRBV5-4	TRBJ2-2	many	.
TGCAGCGTCGCCCCGGGCCAGGGGACCCTCTTC	CSVAPGQGTLF	TRBV29-1	TRBJ2-1	.	.
TGTGCCAGCATCTCGACAGGGAAGGATGACGAGCAGTTCTTC	CASISTGKDDEQFF	TRBV13	TRBJ2-1	.	TRBD1
TGTGCCAGCAGCTTTGTTCTGCTCCAGGGCGGGTTTCTGGACAATGAGCAGTTCTTC	CASSFVLLQGGFLDNEQFF	TRBV11-3	TRBJ2-1	.	.
TGTGCCTGGAGCTCCCCAGACAGGAGCTCTGGAAACACCATATATTTT	CAWSSPDRSSGNTIYF	TRBV30	TRBJ1-3	few	.
TGTGCCAGCAGGCGAAAACAGGGCCCTCATAATTCACCCCTCCACTTT	CASRRKQGPHNSPLHF	TRBV6-5	TRBJ1-6	few	.
TGTGCCAGCTCACCACTTACCGGGGACATTCAGTACTTC	CASSPLTGDIQYF	TRBV18	TRBJ2-4	.	.
TGTGCCAGCAGCCGGACAGGGGGGATTGAAACTTTCTTT	CASSRTGGIETFF	TRBV12-3/TRBV12-4	TRBJ1-1	.	TRBD1
TGTGTCAGCAGCTTAGTCCCTAATGAGCAGTTCTTC	CVSSLVPNEQFF	TRBV11-3	TRBJ2-1	.	.
TGTACCGGCAGTTACCGAACAGGCTCTGGAAACACCATATATTTT	CTGSYRTGSGNTIYF	TRBV6-5	TRBJ1-3	.	.
TGTGCCAGCAGCTTGGAGACTGTAACGGGGCAAGAGACCCAGTACTTC	CASSLETVTGQETQYF	TRBV11-3	TRBJ2-5	many	.
TGTGCCAGCAGTTTGGGAGGCTGGGCCCTAGCCAAAAACATTGAGTACTTC	CASSLGGWALAKNIEYF	TRBV6-5	TRBJ2-4	.	.